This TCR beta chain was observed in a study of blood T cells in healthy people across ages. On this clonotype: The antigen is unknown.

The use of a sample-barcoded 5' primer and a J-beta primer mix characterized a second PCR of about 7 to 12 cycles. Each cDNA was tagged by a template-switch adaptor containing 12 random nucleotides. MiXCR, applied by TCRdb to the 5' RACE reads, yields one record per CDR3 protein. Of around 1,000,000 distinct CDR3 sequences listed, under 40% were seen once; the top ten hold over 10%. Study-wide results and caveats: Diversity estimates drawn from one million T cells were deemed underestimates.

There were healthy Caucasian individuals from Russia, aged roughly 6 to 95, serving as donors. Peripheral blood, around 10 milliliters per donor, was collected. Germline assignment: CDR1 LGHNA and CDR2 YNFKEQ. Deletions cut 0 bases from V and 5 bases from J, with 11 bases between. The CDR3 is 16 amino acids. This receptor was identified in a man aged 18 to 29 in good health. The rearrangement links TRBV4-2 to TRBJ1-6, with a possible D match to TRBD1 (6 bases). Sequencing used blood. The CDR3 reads CASSQEAGANNSPLHF. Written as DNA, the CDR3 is TGTGCCAGCAGCCAAGAAGCGGGGGCGAATAATTCACCCCTCCACTTT.